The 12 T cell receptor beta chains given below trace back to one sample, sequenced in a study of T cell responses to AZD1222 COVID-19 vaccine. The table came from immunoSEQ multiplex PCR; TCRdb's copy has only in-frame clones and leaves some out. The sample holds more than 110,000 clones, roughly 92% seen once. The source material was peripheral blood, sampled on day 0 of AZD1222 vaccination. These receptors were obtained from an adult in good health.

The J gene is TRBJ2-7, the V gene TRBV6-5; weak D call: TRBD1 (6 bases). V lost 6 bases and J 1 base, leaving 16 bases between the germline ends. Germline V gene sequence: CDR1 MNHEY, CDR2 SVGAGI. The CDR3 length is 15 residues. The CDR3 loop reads CASRPYRDTSYEQYF. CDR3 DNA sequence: TGTGCCAGCAGACCCTACCGGGACACATCCTACGAGCAGTACTTC.

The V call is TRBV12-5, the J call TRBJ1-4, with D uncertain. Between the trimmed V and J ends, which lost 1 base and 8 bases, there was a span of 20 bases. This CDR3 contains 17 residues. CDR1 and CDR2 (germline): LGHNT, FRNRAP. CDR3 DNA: TGTGCTAGTGGTTTGGATCTCTTCCAGGCCACCCGGGAAAAACTGTTTTTT. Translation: CASGLDLFQATREKLFF.

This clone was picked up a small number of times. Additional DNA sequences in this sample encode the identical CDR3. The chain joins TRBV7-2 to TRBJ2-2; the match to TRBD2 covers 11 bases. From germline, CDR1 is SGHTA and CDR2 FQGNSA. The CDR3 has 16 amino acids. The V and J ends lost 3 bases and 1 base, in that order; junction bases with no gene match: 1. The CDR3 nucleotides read TGTGCCAGCAGCTTGGGACTAGCGGTGAACACCGGGGAGCTGTTTTTT. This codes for CASSLGLAVNTGELFF.

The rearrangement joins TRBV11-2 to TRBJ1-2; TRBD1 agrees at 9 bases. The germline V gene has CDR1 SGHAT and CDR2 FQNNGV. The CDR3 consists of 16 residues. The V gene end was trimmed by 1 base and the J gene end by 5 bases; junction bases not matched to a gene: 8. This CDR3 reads CASSLGWDREAYGYTF. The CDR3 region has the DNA TGTGCCAGCAGCTTAGGTTGGGACAGGGAGGCATATGGCTACACCTTC.

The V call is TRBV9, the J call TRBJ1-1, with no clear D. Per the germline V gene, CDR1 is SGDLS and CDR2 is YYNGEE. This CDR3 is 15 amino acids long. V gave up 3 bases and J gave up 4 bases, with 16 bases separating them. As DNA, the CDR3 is TGTGCCAGCAGCGCGGCGAGCGGGGTCTTCACTGAAGCTTTCTTT. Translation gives CASSAASGVFTEAFF. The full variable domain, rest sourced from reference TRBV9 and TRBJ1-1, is DSGVTQTPKHLITATGQRVTLRCSPRSGDLSVYWYQQSLDQGLQFLIQYYNGEERAKGNILERFSAQQFPDLHSELNLSSLELGDSALYFCASSAASGVFTEAFFGQGTRLTVV.

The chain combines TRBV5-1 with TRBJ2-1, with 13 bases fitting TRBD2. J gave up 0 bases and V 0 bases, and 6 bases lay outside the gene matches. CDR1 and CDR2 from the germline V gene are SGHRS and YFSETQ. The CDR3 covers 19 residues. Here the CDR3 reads CASSLGLAGGKSSYNEQFF. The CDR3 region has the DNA TGCGCCAGCAGCTTGGGACTAGCGGGGGGTAAAAGCTCCTACAATGAGCAGTTCTTC.

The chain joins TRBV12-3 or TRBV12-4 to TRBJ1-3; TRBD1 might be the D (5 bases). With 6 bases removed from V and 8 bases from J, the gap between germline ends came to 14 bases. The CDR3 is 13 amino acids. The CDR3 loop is CASRMVPQDTIYF. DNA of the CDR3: TGTGCCAGCAGGATGGTGCCACAGGACACCATATATTTT.

The CDR3 loop reads CASSSRAGYGYTF. The CDR3 nucleotides are TGTGCCAGCAGCTCCCGCGCGGGTTATGGCTACACCTTC. The rearrangement links TRBV7-9 to TRBJ1-2; D not certain. The V gene lost 4 bases and the J gene lost 5 bases, with 11 bases spanning the gap. The CDR3 contains 13 residues. Germline CDR1 reads SEHNR; CDR2 reads FQNEAQ (reference sequence).

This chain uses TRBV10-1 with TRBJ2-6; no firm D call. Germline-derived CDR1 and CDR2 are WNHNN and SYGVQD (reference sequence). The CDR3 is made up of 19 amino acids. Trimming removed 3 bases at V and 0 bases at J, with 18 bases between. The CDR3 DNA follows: TGCGCCAGCAGTGAATTCCCCCAGGAATCAACCTCTGGGGCCAACGTCCTGACTTTC. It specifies CASSEFPQESTSGANVLTF.

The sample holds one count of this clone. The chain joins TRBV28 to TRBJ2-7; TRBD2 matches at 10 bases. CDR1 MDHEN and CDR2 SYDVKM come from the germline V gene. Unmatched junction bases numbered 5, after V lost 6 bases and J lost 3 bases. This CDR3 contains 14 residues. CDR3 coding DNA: TGTGCCAGCAGACCTAGCGGGAGTGGCTACGAGCAGTACTTC. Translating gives CASRPSGSGYEQYF. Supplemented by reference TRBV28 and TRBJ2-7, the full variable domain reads DVKVTQSSRYLVKRTGEKVFLECVQDMDHENMFWYRQDPGLGLRLIYFSYDVKMKEKGDIPEGYSVSREKKERFSLILESASTNQTSMYLCASRPSGSGYEQYFGPGTRLTVT.

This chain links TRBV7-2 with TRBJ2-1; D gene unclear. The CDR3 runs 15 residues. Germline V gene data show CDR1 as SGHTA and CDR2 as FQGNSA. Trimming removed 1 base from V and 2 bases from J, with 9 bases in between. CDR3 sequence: CASSLGLLTYNEQFF. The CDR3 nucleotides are TGTGCCAGCAGCTTAGGGCTCCTAACCTACAATGAGCAGTTCTTC.

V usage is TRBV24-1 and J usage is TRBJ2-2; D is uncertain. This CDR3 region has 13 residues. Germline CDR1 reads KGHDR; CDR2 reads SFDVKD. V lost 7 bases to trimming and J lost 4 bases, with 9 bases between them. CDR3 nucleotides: TGTGCCACCAGGGACGGGTTCACCGGGGAGCTGTTTTTT. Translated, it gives CATRDGFTGELFF.